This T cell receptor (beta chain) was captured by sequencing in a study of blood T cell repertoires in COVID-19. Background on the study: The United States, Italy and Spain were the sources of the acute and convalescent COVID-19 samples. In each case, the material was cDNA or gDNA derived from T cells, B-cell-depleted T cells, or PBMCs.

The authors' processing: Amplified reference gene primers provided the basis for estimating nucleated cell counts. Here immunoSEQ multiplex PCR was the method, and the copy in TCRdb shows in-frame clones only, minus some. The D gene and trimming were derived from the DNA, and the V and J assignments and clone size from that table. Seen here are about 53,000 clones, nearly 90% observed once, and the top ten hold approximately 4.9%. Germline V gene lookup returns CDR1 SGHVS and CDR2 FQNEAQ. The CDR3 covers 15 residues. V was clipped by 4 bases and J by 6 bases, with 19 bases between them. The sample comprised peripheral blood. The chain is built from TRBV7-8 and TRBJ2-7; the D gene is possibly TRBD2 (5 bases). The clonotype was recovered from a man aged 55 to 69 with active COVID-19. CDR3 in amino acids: CASSSVSRARGEQYF. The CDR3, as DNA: TGTGCCAGCAGCTCCGTATCAAGGGCCCGGGGCGAGCAGTACTTC.